The sequence of this TCR beta chain was determined in a study of T cells in Graves' hyperthyroidism and ophthalmopathy. General observations from the study: Stable hyperthyroidism and ophthalmopathy were separated using 13 V-J signatures.

Amplified regions were TCR beta CDR3 sequences from RNA transcripts. Researchers ran a first-round RT-PCR on the TCR CDR3 using the HTBI primer set. One entry per CDR3 protein results from TCRdb running MiXCR on the multiplex PCR reads. The sample consists of about 570,000 distinct CDR3 sequences, roughly 46% of them appearing once. The germline V gene has CDR1 SGHRS and CDR2 YFSETQ. The CDR3 has 16 amino acids. After removal of 4 bases from V and 1 base from J, the junction contained 10 bases not matched to a gene. Comment on this clonotype: The antigen is unknown.

This rearrangement joins TRBV5-1 to TRBJ1-1, with 7 positions matching TRBD1. Sequenced sample: peripheral blood or thyroid tissue (not recorded which). The source of this sequence is an adult woman with Graves' disease, either hyperthyroidism or ophthalmopathy (not recorded which). The CDR3 loop reads CASSGKGQVGNTEAFF. CDR3 nucleotides: TGCGCCAGCAGCGGCAAAGGACAGGTAGGGAACACTGAAGCTTTCTTT.